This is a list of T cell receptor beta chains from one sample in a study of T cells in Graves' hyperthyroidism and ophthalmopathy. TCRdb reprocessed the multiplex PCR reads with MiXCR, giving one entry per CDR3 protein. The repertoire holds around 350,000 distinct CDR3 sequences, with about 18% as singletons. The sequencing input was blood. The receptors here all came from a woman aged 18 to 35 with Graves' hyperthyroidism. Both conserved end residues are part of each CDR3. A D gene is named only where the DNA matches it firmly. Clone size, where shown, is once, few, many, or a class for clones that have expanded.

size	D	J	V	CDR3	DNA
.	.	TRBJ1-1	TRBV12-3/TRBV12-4	CASSLLARLGAEAFF	TGTGCCAGCAGTTTGTTGGCCCGTCTCGGCGCTGAAGCTTTCTTT
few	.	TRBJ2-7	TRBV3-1	CASSQLRDTPYEQYF	TGTGCCAGCAGCCAACTCCGGGACACCCCCTACGAGCAGTACTTC
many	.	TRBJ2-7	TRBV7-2	CASSLEGYEGYF	TGTGCCAGCAGCTTGGAAGGTTACGAGGGGTACTTC
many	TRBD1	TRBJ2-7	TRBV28	CASSASGQGAGEQYF	TGTGCCAGCAGTGCCTCGGGACAGGGGGCAGGGGAGCAGTACTTC
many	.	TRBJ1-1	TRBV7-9	CASGIGRYMNTEAFF	TGTGCCAGCGGAATTGGGCGGTACATGAACACTGAAGCTTTCTTT
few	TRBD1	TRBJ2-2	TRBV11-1	CASSLARTGGPGELFF	TGTGCCAGCAGCTTAGCGCGGACAGGGGGCCCCGGGGAGCTGTTTTTT
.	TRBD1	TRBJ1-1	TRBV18	CASSQQTGRLTEAFF	TGTGCCAGCTCACAGCAGACAGGGCGGCTAACTGAAGCTTTCTTT
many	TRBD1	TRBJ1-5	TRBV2	CASKDRGNQPQHF	TGTGCCAGCAAGGACAGGGGTAATCAGCCCCAGCATTTT
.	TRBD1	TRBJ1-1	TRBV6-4	CASSDRFLTGMNTEAFF	TGTGCCAGCAGCGACCGTTTTCTGACAGGGATGAACACTGAAGCTTTCTTT
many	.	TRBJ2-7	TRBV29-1	CSVDKDHEQYF	TGCAGCGTTGATAAGGACCACGAGCAGTACTTC
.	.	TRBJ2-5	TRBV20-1	CSASVGREETQYF	TGCAGTGCTAGTGTGGGTCGCGAAGAGACCCAGTACTTC
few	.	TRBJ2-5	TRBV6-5	CASSYGKETQYF	TGTGCCAGCAGTTATGGTAAAGAGACCCAGTACTTC
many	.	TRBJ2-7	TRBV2	CASSRLDGREQYF	TGTGCCAGCAGTCGATTGGACGGGCGCGAGCAGTACTTC
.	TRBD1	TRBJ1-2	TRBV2	CASSEAQGAGTNYGYTF	TGTGCCAGCAGTGAAGCACAGGGGGCAGGCACTAACTATGGCTACACCTTC
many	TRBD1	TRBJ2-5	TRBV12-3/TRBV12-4	CASSLDRMYQETQYF	TGTGCCAGCAGTTTGGACAGGATGTACCAAGAGACCCAGTACTTC
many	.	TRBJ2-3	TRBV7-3	CASSLTSGTDTQYF	TGTGCCAGCAGCTTAACGTCGGGCACAGATACGCAGTATTTT
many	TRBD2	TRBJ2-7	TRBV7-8	CASSPPSGASYEQYF	TGTGCCAGCAGCCCGCCGAGCGGGGCCTCCTACGAGCAGTACTTC
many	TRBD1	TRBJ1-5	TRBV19	CASRSDREGNQPQHF	TGTGCCAGTAGGTCGGACAGGGAAGGCAATCAGCCCCAGCATTTT
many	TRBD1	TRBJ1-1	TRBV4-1	CASSQVVYRGNTEAFF	TGCGCCAGCAGCCAAGTAGTATACAGGGGGAACACTGAAGCTTTCTTT
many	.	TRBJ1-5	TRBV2	CASRDRAGGNQPQHF	TGTGCCAGCAGGGACAGAGCAGGCGGCAATCAGCCCCAGCATTTT
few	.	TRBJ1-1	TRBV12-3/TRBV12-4	CASSLEGAQDRYTEAFF	TGTGCCAGCAGTTTGGAAGGGGCGCAGGATAGGTACACTGAAGCTTTCTTT
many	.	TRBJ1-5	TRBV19	CASSSRWGANNQPQHF	TGTGCCAGTAGTAGTCGTTGGGGGGCGAATAATCAGCCCCAGCATTTT
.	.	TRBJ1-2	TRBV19	CASSMPPADYGYTF	TGTGCCAGTAGTATGCCCCCCGCCGACTATGGCTACACCTTC
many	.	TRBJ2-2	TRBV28	CASSSGAVGELFF	TGTGCCAGCAGTTCTGGGGCGGTCGGGGAGCTGTTTTTT
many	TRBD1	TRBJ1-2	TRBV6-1	CASRSDRGEGYTF	TGTGCCAGCAGATCAGACAGGGGTGAAGGCTACACCTTC
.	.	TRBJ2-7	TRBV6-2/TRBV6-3	CASSYVPLGLFYEQYF	TGTGCCAGCAGTTACGTCCCATTGGGGTTATTCTACGAGCAGTACTTC
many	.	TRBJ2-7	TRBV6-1	CASRLTEQYF	TGTGCCAGCAGGTTGACCGAGCAGTACTTC
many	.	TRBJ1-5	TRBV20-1	CSAGDSGSNQPQHF	TGCAGTGCTGGGGACTCCGGTAGCAATCAGCCCCAGCATTTT
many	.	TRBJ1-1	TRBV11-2	CASSELRKNTEAFF	TGTGCCAGCAGCGAACTAAGGAAGAACACTGAAGCTTTCTTT
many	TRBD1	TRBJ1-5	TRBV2	CASRGDRVNQPQHF	TGTGCCAGCAGGGGGGACAGGGTCAATCAGCCCCAGCATTTT
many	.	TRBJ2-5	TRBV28	CASRRPGSWETQYF	TGTGCCAGCAGGCGGCCGGGGTCCTGGGAGACCCAGTACTTC
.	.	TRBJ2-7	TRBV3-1	CASSPMWAGSYEQYF	TGTGCCAGCAGCCCCATGTGGGCGGGATCCTACGAGCAGTACTTC
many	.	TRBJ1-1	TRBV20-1	CSARLRGRWNTEAFF	TGCAGTGCTAGACTCAGGGGACGATGGAACACTGAAGCTTTCTTT
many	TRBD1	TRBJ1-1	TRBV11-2	CASSTGGPNTEAFF	TGTGCCAGCAGCACAGGGGGCCCGAACACTGAAGCTTTCTTT
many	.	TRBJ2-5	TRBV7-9	CASSLTYRTRQETQYF	TGTGCCAGCAGCTTAACCTACAGAACCAGACAAGAGACCCAGTACTTC
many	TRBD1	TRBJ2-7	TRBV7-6	CASSLVGTGAYEQYF	TGTGCCAGCAGCTTAGTGGGGACAGGGGCCTACGAGCAGTACTTC
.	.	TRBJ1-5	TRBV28	CAGSLQGQPQHF	TGTGCCGGCAGTTTACAGGGTCAGCCCCAGCATTTT
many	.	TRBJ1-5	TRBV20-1	CSVKGVNQPQHF	TGCAGTGTCAAGGGGGTGAATCAGCCCCAGCATTTT
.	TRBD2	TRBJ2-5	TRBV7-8	CASRHGVAGGRETQYF	TGTGCCAGCCGCCACGGGGTAGCGGGGGGCCGAGAGACCCAGTACTTC
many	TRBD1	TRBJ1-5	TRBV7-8	CASSLEAGGFNQPQHF	TGTGCCAGCAGCTTAGAGGCAGGGGGATTCAATCAGCCCCAGCATTTT
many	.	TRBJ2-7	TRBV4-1	CASSQDRTSYYEQYF	TGCGCCAGCAGCCAAGATCGAACATCGTACTACGAGCAGTACTTC
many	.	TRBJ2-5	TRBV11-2	CAGSDGVSETQYF	TGTGCCGGCAGCGACGGGGTCTCGGAGACCCAGTACTTC
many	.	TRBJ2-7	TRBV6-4	CASSDLGGDISYEQYF	TGTGCCAGCAGTGACCTCGGGGGCGACATCTCCTACGAGCAGTACTTC
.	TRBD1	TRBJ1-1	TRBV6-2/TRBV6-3	CASSFRGRGTEAFF	TGTGCCAGCAGTTTTAGGGGGCGCGGCACTGAAGCTTTCTTT